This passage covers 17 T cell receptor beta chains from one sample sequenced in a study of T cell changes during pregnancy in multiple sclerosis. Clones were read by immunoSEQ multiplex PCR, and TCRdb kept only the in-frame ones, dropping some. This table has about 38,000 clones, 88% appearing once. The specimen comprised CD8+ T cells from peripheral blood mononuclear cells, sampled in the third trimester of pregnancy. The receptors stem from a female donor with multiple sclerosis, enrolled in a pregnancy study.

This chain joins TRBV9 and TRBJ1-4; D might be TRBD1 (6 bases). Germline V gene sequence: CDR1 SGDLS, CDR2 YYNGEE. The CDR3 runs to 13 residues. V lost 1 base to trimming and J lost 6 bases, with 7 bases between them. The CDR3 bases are TGTGCCAGCAGCGTACCAGGGGATGAAAAACTGTTTTTT. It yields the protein CASSVPGDEKLFF.

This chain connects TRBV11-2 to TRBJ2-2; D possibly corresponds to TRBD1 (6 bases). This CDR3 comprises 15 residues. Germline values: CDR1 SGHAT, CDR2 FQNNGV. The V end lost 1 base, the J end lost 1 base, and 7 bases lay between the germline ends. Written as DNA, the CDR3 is TGTGCCAGCAGCTTAGTGGACAGGAACACCGGGGAGCTGTTTTTT. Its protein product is CASSLVDRNTGELFF.

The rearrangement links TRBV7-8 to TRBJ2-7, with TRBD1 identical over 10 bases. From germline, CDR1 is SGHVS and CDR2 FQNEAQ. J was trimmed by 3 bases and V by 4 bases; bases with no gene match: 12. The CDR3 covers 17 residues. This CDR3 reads CASSSIGTGEISYEQYF. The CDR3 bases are TGTGCCAGCAGCTCCATCGGGACAGGGGAGATCAGCTACGAGCAGTACTTC.

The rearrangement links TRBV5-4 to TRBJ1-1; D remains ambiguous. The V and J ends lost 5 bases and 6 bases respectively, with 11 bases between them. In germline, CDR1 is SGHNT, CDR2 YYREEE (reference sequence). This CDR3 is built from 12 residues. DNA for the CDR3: TGTGCCAGCAGGTCGGGAGTGGCTGAAGCTTTCTTT. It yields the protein CASRSGVAEAFF.

CDR3 residues: CASGFQGPSEQYF. CDR3 DNA: TGTGCTAGTGGTTTTCAGGGTCCGAGCGAGCAGTACTTC. The chain carries TRBV12-5 and TRBJ2-7, with D possibly matching TRBD1 (5 bases). This CDR3 is 13 amino acids long. V gave up 3 bases and J gave up 6 bases, with 12 bases separating them. CDR1 LGHNT and CDR2 FRNRAP come from the germline V gene. Full variable domain (missing parts from reference TRBV12-5 and TRBJ2-7): DARVTQTPRHKVTEMGQEVTMRCQPILGHNTVFWYRQTMMQGLELLAYFRNRAPLDDSGMPKDRFSAEMPDATLATLKIQPSEPRDSAVYFCASGFQGPSEQYFGPGTRLTVT.

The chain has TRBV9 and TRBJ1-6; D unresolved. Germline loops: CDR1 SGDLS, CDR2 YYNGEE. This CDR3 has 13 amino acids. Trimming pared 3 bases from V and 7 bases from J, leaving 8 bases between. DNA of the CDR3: TGTGCCAGCAGCGCCCCGGGAAATTCACCCCTCCACTTT. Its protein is CASSAPGNSPLHF.

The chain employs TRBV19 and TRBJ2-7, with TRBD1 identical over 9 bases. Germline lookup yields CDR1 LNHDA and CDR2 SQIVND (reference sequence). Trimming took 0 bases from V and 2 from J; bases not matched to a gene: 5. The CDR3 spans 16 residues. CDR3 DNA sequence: TGTGCCAGTAGTATAGATATACGACAGGGGGCCTACGAGCAGTACTTC. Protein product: CASSIDIRQGAYEQYF.

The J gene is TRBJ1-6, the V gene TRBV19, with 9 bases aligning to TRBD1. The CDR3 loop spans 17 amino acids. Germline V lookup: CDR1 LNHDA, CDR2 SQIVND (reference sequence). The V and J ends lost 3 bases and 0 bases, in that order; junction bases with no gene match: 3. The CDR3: CASSIGTGSSYNSPLHF. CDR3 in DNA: TGTGCCAGTAGTATTGGGACAGGGAGCTCCTATAATTCACCCCTCCACTTT.

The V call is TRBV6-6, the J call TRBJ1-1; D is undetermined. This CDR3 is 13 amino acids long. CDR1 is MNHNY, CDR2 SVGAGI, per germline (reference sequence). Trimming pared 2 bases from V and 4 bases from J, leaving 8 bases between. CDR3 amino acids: CASSYLGGTEAFF. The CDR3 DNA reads TGTGCCAGCAGTTACCTCGGCGGCACTGAAGCTTTCTTT.

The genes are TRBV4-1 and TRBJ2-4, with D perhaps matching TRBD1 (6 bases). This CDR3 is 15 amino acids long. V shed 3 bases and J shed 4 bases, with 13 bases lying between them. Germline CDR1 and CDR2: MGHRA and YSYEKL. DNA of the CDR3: TGCGCCAGCAGCCACATACAGGGACCTAAAAACATTCAGTACTTC. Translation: CASSHIQGPKNIQYF.

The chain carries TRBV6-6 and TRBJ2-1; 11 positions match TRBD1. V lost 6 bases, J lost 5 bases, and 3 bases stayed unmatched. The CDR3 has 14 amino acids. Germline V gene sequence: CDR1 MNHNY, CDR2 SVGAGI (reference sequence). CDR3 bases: TGTGCCAGCAGCCAGGGACAGGGGGACAATGAGCAGTTCTTC. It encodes CASSQGQGDNEQFF.

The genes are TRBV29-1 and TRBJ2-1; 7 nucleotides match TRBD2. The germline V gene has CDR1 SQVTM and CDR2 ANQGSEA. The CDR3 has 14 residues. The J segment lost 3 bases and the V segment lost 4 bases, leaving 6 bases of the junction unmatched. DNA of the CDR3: TGCAGCGTTGCGAGCGGGGATTACTACAATGAGCAGTTCTTC. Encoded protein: CSVASGDYYNEQFF.

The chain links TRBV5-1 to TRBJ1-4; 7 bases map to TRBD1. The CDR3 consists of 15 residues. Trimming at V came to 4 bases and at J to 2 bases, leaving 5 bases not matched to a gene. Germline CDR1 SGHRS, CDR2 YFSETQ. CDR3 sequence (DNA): TGCGCCAGCAGCGAACAGGGGCCCACTAATGAAAAACTGTTTTTT. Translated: CASSEQGPTNEKLFF.

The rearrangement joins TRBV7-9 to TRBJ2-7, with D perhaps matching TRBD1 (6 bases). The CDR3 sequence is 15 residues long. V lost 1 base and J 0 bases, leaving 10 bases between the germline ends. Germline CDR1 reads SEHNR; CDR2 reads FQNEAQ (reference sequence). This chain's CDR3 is CASSLGQGISYEQYF. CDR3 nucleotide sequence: TGTGCCAGCAGCTTAGGCCAGGGGATCTCCTACGAGCAGTACTTC.

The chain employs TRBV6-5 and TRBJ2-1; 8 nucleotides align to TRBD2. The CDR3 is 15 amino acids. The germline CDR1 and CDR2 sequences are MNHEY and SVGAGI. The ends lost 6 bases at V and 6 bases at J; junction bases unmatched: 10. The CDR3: CASRPPGGLINEQFF. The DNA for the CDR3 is TGTGCCAGCAGACCCCCGGGGGGGCTCATCAATGAGCAGTTCTTC.

The chain's CDR3 is CTSSQDGGGGADTQYF. The CDR3 DNA is TGCACCAGCAGCCAAGACGGCGGGGGCGGTGCAGATACGCAGTATTTT. The V call is TRBV1, the J call TRBJ2-3; the table names TRBD2, a call not compared with the DNA. TRBV1 is described as a pseudogene. The CDR3 is 16 residues long.

The CDR3 DNA follows: TGTGCCAGCAGTCCCGGGACAGTTTCCTTGGTCTATGGCTACACCTTC. It specifies CASSPGTVSLVYGYTF. The chain couples TRBV27 to TRBJ1-2, with 7 bases fitting TRBD1. The CDR3 has 16 amino acids. Germline V CDR1 and CDR2: MNHEY, SMNVEV (reference sequence). Unmatched junction bases numbered 13, after V lost 5 bases and J lost 4 bases.